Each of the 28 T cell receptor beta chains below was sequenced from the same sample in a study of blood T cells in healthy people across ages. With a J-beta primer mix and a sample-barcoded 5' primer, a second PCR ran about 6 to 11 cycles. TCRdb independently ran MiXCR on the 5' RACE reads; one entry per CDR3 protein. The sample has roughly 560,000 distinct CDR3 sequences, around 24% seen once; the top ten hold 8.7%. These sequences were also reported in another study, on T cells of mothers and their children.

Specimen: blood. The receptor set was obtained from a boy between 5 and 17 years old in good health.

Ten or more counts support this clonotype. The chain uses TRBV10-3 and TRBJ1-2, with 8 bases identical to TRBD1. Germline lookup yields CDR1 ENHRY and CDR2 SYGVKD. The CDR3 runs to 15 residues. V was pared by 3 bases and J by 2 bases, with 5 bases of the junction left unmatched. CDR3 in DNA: TGTGCCATCAGTGAAGTCAGGACAGGGAACTATGGCTACACCTTC. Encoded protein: CAISEVRTGNYGYTF.

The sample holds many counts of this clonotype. The DNA for the CDR3 is TGTGCCAGCAGCCCAGGCGTCGGGGCAGTACAAGAGACCCAGTACTTC. Translated: CASSPGVGAVQETQYF. J is TRBJ2-5 and V is TRBV11-2; possibly TRBD1 or TRBD2 for D (5 bases each). The germline V gene encodes CDR1 SGHAT and CDR2 FQNNGV. Trimming shortened V by 5 bases and J by 2 bases, and 18 bases separated the two germline ends. The CDR3 runs 16 residues.

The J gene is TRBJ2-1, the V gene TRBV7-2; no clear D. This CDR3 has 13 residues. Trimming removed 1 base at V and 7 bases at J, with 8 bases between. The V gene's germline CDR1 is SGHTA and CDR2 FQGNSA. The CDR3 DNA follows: TGTGCCAGCAGCTTAGAGGTCACGAATGAGCAGTTCTTC. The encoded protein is CASSLEVTNEQFF.

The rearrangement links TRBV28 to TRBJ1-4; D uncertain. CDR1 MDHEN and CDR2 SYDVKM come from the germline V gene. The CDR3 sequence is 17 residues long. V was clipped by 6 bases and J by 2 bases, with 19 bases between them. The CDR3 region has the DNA TGTGCCAGCAGCCCAAGGAGCGTCCTGCGCACTAATGAAAAACTGTTTTTT. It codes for CASSPRSVLRTNEKLFF.

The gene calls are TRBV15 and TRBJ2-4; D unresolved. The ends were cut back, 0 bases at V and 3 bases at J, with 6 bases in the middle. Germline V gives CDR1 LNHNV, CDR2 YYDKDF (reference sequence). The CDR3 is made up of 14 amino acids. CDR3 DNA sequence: TGTGCCACCAGCAGAGACGAGAGCAAAAACATTCAGTACTTC. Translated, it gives CATSRDESKNIQYF.

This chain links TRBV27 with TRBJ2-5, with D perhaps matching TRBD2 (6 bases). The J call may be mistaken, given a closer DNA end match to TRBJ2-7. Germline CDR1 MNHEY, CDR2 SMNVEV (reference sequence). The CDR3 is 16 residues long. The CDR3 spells CASSGPGGENSYEQYF. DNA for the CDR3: TGTGCCAGCAGTGGCCCAGGAGGGGAGAACTCCTACGAGCAGTACTTC.

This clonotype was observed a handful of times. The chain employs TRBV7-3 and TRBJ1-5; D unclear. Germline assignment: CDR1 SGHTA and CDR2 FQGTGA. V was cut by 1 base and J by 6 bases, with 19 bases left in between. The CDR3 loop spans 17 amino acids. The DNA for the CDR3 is TGTGCCAGCAGCTTAATTATGGACTCCCAGAGTCGTCAGCCCCAGCATTTT. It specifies CASSLIMDSQSRQPQHF.

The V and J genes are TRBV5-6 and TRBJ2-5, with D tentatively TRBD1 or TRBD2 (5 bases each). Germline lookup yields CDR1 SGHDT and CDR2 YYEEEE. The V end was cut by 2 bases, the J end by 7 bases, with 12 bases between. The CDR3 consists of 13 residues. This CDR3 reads CASSFWDRPTQYF. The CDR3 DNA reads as TGTGCCAGCAGCTTTTGGGACCGGCCGACCCAGTACTTC.

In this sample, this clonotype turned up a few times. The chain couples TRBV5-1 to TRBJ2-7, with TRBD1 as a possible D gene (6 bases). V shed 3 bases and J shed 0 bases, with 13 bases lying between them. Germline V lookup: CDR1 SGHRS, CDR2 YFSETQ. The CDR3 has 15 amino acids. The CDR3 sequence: CASSSRTAHSYEQYF. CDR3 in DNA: TGCGCCAGCAGCTCCAGGACAGCCCACTCCTACGAGCAGTACTTC.

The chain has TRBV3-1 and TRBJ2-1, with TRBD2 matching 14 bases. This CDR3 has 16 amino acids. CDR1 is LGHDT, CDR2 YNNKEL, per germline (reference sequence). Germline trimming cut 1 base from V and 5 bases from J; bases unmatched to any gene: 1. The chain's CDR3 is CASSQGLAGGNNEQFF. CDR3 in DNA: TGTGCCAGCAGCCAAGGACTAGCGGGAGGGAACAATGAGCAGTTCTTC.

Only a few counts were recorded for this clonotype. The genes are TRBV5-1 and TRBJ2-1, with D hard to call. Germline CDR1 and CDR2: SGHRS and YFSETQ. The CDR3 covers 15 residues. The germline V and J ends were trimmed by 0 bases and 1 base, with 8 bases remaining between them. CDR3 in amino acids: CASSLGAASYNEQFF. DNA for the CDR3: TGCGCCAGCAGCTTGGGGGCAGCTTCCTACAATGAGCAGTTCTTC.

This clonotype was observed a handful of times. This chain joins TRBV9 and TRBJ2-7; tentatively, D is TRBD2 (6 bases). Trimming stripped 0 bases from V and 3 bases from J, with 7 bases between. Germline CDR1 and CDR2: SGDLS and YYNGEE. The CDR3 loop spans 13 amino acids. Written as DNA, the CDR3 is TGTGCCAGCAGCGTAGGACTAGTCTACGAGCAGTACTTC. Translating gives CASSVGLVYEQYF.

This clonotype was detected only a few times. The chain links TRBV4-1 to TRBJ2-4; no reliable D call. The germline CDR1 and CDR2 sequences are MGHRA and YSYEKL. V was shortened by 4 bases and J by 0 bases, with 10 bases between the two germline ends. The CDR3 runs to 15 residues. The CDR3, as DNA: TGCGCCAGCAGCCCCGAGGTTGTAGCCAAAAACATTCAGTACTTC. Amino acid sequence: CASSPEVVAKNIQYF.

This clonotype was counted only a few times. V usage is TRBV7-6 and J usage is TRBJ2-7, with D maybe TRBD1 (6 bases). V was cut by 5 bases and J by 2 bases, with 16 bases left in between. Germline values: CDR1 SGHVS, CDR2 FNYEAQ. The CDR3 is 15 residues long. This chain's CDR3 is CASSEGQPATYEQYF. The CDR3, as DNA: TGTGCCAGCAGCGAAGGACAGCCGGCCACCTACGAGCAGTACTTC.

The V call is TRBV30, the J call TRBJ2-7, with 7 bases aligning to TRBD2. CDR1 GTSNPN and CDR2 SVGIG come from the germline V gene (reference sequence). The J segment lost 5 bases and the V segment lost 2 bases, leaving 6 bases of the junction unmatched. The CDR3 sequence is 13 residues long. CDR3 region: CAWSSRDYHEQYF. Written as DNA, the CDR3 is TGTGCCTGGAGTTCCCGGGACTACCACGAGCAGTACTTC.

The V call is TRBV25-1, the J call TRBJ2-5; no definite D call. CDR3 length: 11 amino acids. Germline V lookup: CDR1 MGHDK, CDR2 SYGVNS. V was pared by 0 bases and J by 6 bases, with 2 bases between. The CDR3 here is CASSEYQTQYF. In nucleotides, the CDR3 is TGTGCCAGCAGTGAATATCAGACCCAGTACTTC. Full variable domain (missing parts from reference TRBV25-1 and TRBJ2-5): EADIYQTPRYLVIGTGKKITLECSQTMGHDKMYWYQQDPGMELHLIHYSYGVNSTEKGDLSSESTVSRIRTEHFPLTLESARPSHTSQYLCASSEYQTQYFGPGTRLLVL.

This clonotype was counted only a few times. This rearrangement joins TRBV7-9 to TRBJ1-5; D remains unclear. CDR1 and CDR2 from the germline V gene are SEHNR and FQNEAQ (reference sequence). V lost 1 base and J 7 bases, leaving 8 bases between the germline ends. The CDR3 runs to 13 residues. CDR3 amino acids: CASSLEMGQPQHF. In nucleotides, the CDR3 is TGTGCCAGCAGCTTAGAGATGGGACAGCCCCAGCATTTT.

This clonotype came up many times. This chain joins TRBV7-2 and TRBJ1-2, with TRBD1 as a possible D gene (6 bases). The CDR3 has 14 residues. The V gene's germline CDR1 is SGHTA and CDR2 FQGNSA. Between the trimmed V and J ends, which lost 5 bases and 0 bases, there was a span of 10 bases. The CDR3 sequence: CASSPTGANYGYTF. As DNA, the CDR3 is TGTGCCAGCAGCCCGACAGGAGCTAACTATGGCTACACCTTC.

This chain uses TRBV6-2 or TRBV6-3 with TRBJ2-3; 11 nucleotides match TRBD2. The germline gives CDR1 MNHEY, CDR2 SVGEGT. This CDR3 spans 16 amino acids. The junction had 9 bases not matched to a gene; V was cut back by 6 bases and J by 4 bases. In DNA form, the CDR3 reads TGTGCCAGCAGCGACCGACTAGCGGGGCGGGCAGATACGCAGTATTTT. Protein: CASSDRLAGRADTQYF.

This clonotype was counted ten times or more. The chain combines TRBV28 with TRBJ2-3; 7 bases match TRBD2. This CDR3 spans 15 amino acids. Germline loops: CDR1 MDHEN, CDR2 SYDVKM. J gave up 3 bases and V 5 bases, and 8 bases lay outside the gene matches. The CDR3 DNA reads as TGTGCCAGCAGTGGCGAGCGGGGTGTAACAGATACGCAGTATTTT. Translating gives CASSGERGVTDTQYF.

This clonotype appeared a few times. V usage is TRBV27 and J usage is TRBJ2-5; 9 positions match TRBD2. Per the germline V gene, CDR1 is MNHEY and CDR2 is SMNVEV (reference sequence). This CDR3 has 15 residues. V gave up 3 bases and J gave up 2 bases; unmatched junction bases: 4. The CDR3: CASSLTSGEQETQYF. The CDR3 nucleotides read TGTGCCAGCAGTTTGACTAGCGGAGAGCAAGAGACCCAGTACTTC.

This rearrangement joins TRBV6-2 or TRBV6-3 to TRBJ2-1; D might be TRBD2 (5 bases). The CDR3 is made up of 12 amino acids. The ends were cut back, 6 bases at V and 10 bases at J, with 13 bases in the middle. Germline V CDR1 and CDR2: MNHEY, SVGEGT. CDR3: CASRSLAPEQFF. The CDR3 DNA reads TGTGCCAGCAGGTCCTTAGCGCCCGAGCAGTTCTTC.

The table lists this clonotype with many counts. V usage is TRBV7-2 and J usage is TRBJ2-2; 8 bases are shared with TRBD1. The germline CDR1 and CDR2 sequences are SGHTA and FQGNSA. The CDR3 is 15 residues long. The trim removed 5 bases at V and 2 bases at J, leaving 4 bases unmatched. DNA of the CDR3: TGTGCCAGCAGCCCGACAGGGGCCAACACCGGGGAGCTGTTTTTT. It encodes CASSPTGANTGELFF.

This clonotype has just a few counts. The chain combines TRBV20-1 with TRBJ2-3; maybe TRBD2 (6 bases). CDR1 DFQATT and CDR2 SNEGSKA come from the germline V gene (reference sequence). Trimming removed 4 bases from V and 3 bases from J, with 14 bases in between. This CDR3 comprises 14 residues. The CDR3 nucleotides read TGCAGTGCTATTGGAGCGGGTTCAACAGATACGCAGTATTTT. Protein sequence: CSAIGAGSTDTQYF.

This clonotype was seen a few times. The CDR3 bases are TGTGCCAGCAGCGCACCGGGACAGGGTTTGAGTGGCTACACCTTC. Protein product: CASSAPGQGLSGYTF. This chain uses TRBV9 with TRBJ1-2, with 9 bases that match TRBD1. Germline V gene lookup returns CDR1 SGDLS and CDR2 YYNGEE. This CDR3 is 15 amino acids long. V lost 3 bases to trimming and J lost 7 bases; unmatched junction nucleotides: 10.

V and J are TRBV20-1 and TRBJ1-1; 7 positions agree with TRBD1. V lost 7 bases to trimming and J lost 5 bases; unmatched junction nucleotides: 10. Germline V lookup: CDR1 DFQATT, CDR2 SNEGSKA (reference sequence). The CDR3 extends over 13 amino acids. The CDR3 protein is CSERTGRRTEAFF. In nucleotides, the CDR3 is TGCAGTGAGCGGACAGGCAGAAGGACTGAAGCTTTCTTT.

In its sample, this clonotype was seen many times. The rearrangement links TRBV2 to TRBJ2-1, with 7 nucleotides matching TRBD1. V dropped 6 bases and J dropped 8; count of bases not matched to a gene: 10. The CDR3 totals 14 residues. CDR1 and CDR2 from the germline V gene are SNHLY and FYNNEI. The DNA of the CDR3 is TGTGCCAGCAGCCGGACAGTGGACAGGCATGAGCAGTTCTTC. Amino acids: CASSRTVDRHEQFF.

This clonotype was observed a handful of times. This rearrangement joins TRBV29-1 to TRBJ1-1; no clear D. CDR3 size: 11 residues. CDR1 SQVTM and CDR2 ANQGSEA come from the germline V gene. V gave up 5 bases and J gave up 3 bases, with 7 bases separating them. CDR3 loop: CSVPADTEAFF. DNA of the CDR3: TGCAGCGTTCCAGCGGACACTGAAGCTTTCTTT.